This T cell receptor beta chain was identified during a study of OX40 agonist ivuxolimab in advanced cancers. The data were produced by immunoSEQ multiplex PCR, yet TCRdb's version contains in-frame clones alone and is incomplete. The sample lists approximately 60,000 clones, approximately 87% occurring once. Germline assignment: CDR1 SGHRS and CDR2 YFSETQ. V lost 0 bases, J lost 2 bases, and 12 bases lay in between. CDR3 length equals 15 residues. The chain employs TRBV5-1 and TRBJ2-7; D might be TRBD1 (5 bases). Sequencing used CD4+ or CD8+ T cells sorted from blood, obtained in a trial of the OX40 agonist ivuxolimab. This clonotype was sampled from an adult with an advanced solid tumor such as melanoma, head and neck, liver or kidney cancer. This CDR3 is CASSLEQGGAYEQYF. The CDR3 coding sequence is TGCGCCAGCAGCTTGGAGCAGGGTGGCGCCTACGAGCAGTACTTC.